This TCR beta chain stems from a study of blood T cell repertoires in COVID-19 (TCRdb year 2020). General notes on the study: Samples from collaborators originated in the United States, Italy and Spain and spanned both the acute and convalescent phases of COVID-19. The material from the prospective study consisted of cDNA or gDNA derived from T cells, B-cell-depleted T cells, or PBMCs. The dataset comprised deeply sampled blood TCRbeta repertoires from subjects exposed to, actively infected with, or recovered from COVID-19. The repertoires were released in a freely available public database meant as a resource for research on the immune response to SARS-CoV-2. Samples were obtained from the ongoing ImmuneRACE study (first 160 participants) and from 1,254 subjects provided by 6 global collaborators. A de-identified subject ID, COVID-19 status, age in years and sex were almost always included in the sample metadata. Where available, HLA class I and class II types were obtained from metadata supplied by the sample provider rather than from assay-based typing. Overall study outcomes, separate from this receptor: The amount of clinical and demographic metadata varied by source and participant and was provided uncurated.

The immunoSEQ Assay, a bias-controlled multiplex PCR, was used to amplify TCRbeta CDR3 regions from genomic DNA. From the authors' description of their analysis: The number of nucleated cells in each sample was estimated by amplification of reference gene primers within the assay. Sequence reads were collapsed and filtered to measure the absolute abundance of every unique TCRbeta CDR3 rearrangement. For each sample, productive Simpson clonality was calculated as the square root of Simpson's diversity index over productive rearrangements. What TCRdb holds here is the immuneACCESS table cut down to in-frame rearrangements. Part of the clones is not present; checked against another copy, under half of the missing clones reflect an unresolved V gene, and the others are unexplained. D and trimming come from the DNA, and the V and J calls and clone size come from that table. This sample has 200,000 to 250,000 clones in its table, and around 80% of those were observed once. Less than 6% of the sample lies in the top ten.

The germline V gene specifies MNHNS as CDR1 and SASEGT as CDR2. There are 12 amino acids in the CDR3, from cysteine to phenylalanine inclusive. Only the CDR3 DNA stays, 36 bases, in frame from base 1. Collaborating institutions collected whole blood in K2EDTA tubes following their own protocols. For TCRbeta analysis, collaborators shipped samples in one of three forms: frozen whole blood, isolated PBMCs, or DNA extracted from either of those sample types. Concerning this clone: Its antigen specificity is not known. At one of its ends the junction is not consistent with the germline gene, which may arise from a read error.

The rearrangement joined TRBV6-1 to TRBJ2-5, with the identity of the D gene unclear. Source material: peripheral blood. This TCR was sampled from a woman aged 65 to 85 with acute or convalescent COVID-19. The DNA is TGTGCCAGTAGTGATCCCCCGGAGACCCAGTACTTC. This sequence encodes CASSDPPETQYF.